Each of the 20 T cell receptor beta chains below was sequenced from the same sample in a study of blood T cell repertoires in COVID-19 (dated by TCRdb to the early 2020s). Library prep was done by the immunoSEQ multiplex PCR assay. The table was pulled from immuneACCESS by TCRdb, which kept in-frame rearrangements only. Such tables lose some clones; where checked, under half of the loss comes from unresolved V genes, and the rest has no known cause. The sample profile shows about 200,000 clones; about 85% of them were found once. The ten largest clones add up to around 5.2% of the sample. What was sequenced was peripheral blood. The receptors were gathered from a woman at least 80 years old with acute or convalescent COVID-19.

The J gene is TRBJ2-7, the V gene TRBV7-2; 8 bases align to TRBD2. This CDR3 region has 15 residues. Per germline, CDR1 SGHTA and CDR2 FQGNSA. J lost 6 bases, V lost 4 bases, and 11 bases had no gene match. The CDR3 loop reads CASSYRGGGEVEQYF. The CDR3 nucleotides are TGTGCCAGCAGCTACCGGGGGGGAGGAGAAGTCGAGCAGTACTTC.

The rearrangement links TRBV6-5 to TRBJ2-2; weak D call: TRBD2 (6 bases). Germline CDR1 and CDR2: MNHEY and SVGAGI. V was shortened by 0 bases and J by 5 bases, with 13 bases between the two germline ends. The CDR3 consists of 16 residues. The CDR3 region has the DNA TGTGCCAGCAGTTACTCGACTCCGGCGGGGACCGGGGAGCTGTTTTTT. Translated, it gives CASSYSTPAGTGELFF.

Here the CDR3 reads CASSPLEGSYEQYF. The CDR3 DNA follows: TGTGCCAGCAGCCCCCTGGAGGGGAGCTACGAGCAGTACTTC. The J gene is TRBJ2-7, the V gene TRBV3-1 (or the pseudogene TRBV3-2); weak D call: TRBD2 (6 bases). Between the trimmed V and J ends, which lost 4 bases and 3 bases, there was a span of 13 bases. Germline CDR1 LGHDT, CDR2 YNNKEL (reference sequence). This CDR3 spans 14 amino acids.

This sequence joins TRBV29-1 and TRBJ2-3; D is uncertain. Deletions cut 5 bases from V and 1 base from J, with 7 bases between. From germline, CDR1 is SQVTM and CDR2 ANQGSEA. The CDR3 extends over 12 amino acids. CDR3 sequence: CSVSDGTDTQYF. As DNA, the CDR3 is TGCAGCGTTAGCGATGGCACAGATACGCAGTATTTT.

V is TRBV6-2 or TRBV6-3 and J is TRBJ2-5; 7 bases map to TRBD1. The CDR3 runs to 14 residues. CDR1 and CDR2 from the germline V gene are MNHEY and SVGEGT. V lost 3 bases, J lost 2 bases, and 3 bases stayed unmatched. The CDR3 DNA sequence: TGTGCCAGCAGTTATGGACAGGCACAAGAGACCCAGTACTTC. Translating gives CASSYGQAQETQYF.

The chain carries TRBV19 and TRBJ1-2, with TRBD1 identical over 7 bases. Germline lookup yields CDR1 LNHDA and CDR2 SQIVND (reference sequence). J lost 3 bases, V lost 6 bases, and 10 bases had no gene match. This CDR3 has 15 residues. The CDR3 protein is CASRRQGVEDYGYTF. CDR3 bases: TGTGCCAGTAGGCGGCAGGGGGTAGAGGACTATGGCTACACCTTC.

Only one count was recorded for this clone. The chain combines TRBV29-1 with TRBJ1-1; D perhaps matches TRBD1 (5 bases). Per germline, CDR1 SQVTM and CDR2 ANQGSEA. V was pared by 5 bases and J by 3 bases, with 13 bases between. The CDR3 runs 13 residues. The CDR3 sequence is CSVLTDKDTEAFF. The CDR3 DNA reads TGCAGCGTTCTGACAGATAAGGACACTGAAGCTTTCTTT.

The chain has TRBV5-1 and TRBJ2-7; D ambiguous. The ends were cut back, 2 bases at V and 3 bases at J, with 15 bases in the middle. CDR1 and CDR2 (germline): SGHRS, YFSETQ. CDR3 length: 15 residues. The CDR3 spells CASSLAPSHYYEQYF. In nucleotides, the CDR3 is TGCGCCAGCAGCTTAGCCCCCTCCCACTACTACGAGCAGTACTTC.

The chain carries TRBV2 and TRBJ2-3, with 8 nucleotides matching TRBD1. Germline V CDR1 and CDR2: SNHLY, FYNNEI. This CDR3 comprises 14 residues. The V and J ends lost 11 bases and 3 bases, in that order; junction bases with no gene match: 10. In DNA, the CDR3 is TGTGCCGGTGGGCAGGGACAGGAGACAGATACGCAGTATTTT. Amino acids: CAGGQGQETDTQYF.

This chain joins TRBV2 and TRBJ1-2, with D uncertain. The V and J ends lost 0 bases and 1 base respectively, with 12 bases between them. The CDR3 loop spans 16 amino acids. Germline CDR1 SNHLY, CDR2 FYNNEI. This CDR3 is CASSEAWTYLNYGYTF. The CDR3 nucleotides read TGTGCCAGCAGTGAAGCTTGGACTTACCTTAACTATGGCTACACCTTC. The whole variable domain, filled in from reference TRBV2 and TRBJ1-2, reads EPEVTQTPSHQVTQMGQEVILRCVPISNHLYFYWYRQILGQKVEFLVSFYNNEISEKSEIFDDQFSVERPDGSNFTLKIRSTKLEDSAMYFCASSEAWTYLNYGYTFGSGTRLTVV.

The V gene is TRBV3-1 (or the pseudogene TRBV3-2), the J gene TRBJ1-2; D is ambiguous. The germline CDR1 and CDR2 sequences are LGHDT and YNNKEL (reference sequence). The CDR3 contains 13 residues. V lost 3 bases and J 7 bases, leaving 12 bases between the germline ends. The CDR3 loop reads CASSHSRGSGYTF. The CDR3 DNA reads TGTGCCAGCAGCCACTCCCGGGGTTCTGGCTACACCTTC.

This chain joins TRBV27 and TRBJ2-6, with TRBD2 matching 11 bases. CDR3 length: 20 amino acids. Germline CDR1 reads MNHEY; CDR2 reads SMNVEV (reference sequence). Trimming removed 1 base from V and 0 bases from J; junction bases left unmatched: 8. DNA for the CDR3: TGTGCCAGCAGTTTATTAGCGGGAGGGCCTCTTAGCTCTGGGGCCAACGTCCTGACTTTC. Translated: CASSLLAGGPLSSGANVLTF.

The chain combines TRBV7-2 with TRBJ2-1; D is uncertain. Trimming took 5 bases from V and 4 from J, leaving 15 bases between them. The CDR3 has 15 amino acids. CDR1 SGHTA and CDR2 FQGNSA come from the germline V gene. CDR3 protein: CASSPPLVRYNEQFF. The CDR3 nucleotides read TGTGCCAGCAGCCCGCCCCTTGTGAGATACAATGAGCAGTTCTTC.

The V call is TRBV5-6, the J call TRBJ1-1; unclear D gene. Trimming left V 2 bases short and J 5 bases short, with 16 bases between. The CDR3 spans 15 residues. Germline CDR1 SGHDT, CDR2 YYEEEE. In nucleotides, the CDR3 is TGTGCCAGCAGCTTCTCGGGAAGCGCCTTTACTGAAGCTTTCTTT. It yields the protein CASSFSGSAFTEAFF.

The rearrangement links TRBV12-3 or TRBV12-4 to TRBJ2-7, with D perhaps matching TRBD1 (6 bases). This CDR3 has 13 amino acids. V lost 5 bases and J 6 bases, leaving 14 bases between the germline ends. In DNA form, the CDR3 reads TGTGCCAGCAGTCGCTACAGGGACGGCGAGCAGTACTTC. Its protein product is CASSRYRDGEQYF.

The V gene is TRBV28, the J gene TRBJ2-1; perhaps TRBD1 as D (6 bases). Trimming took 3 bases from V and 9 from J, leaving 12 bases between them. Germline CDR1 MDHEN, CDR2 SYDVKM. This CDR3 region has 13 residues. CDR3 nucleotide sequence: TGTGCCAGCAGTTTGCCTCAGGGGATTGAGCAGTTCTTC. This translates into CASSLPQGIEQFF. Variable domain in full (rest from reference TRBV28 and TRBJ2-1): DVKVTQSSRYLVKRTGEKVFLECVQDMDHENMFWYRQDPGLGLRLIYFSYDVKMKEKGDIPEGYSVSREKKERFSLILESASTNQTSMYLCASSLPQGIEQFFGPGTRLTVL.

This clone was seen a few times. J is TRBJ1-6 and V is TRBV5-5; TRBD1 matches at 9 bases. V lost 2 bases to trimming and J lost 10 bases; unmatched junction nucleotides: 7. The CDR3 has 15 residues. CDR1 is SGHKS and CDR2 is YYEKEE in the germline V gene (reference sequence). The CDR3 DNA follows: TGTGCCAGCAGCTTAGGACAGGGGAGATTATCACCCCTCCACTTT. This gives the protein CASSLGQGRLSPLHF.

The genes are TRBV10-3 and TRBJ1-2; 8 bases fit TRBD1. The V and J ends lost 6 bases and 3 bases, in that order; junction bases with no gene match: 3. CDR3 size: 13 residues. The germline V gene encodes CDR1 ENHRY and CDR2 SYGVKD. CDR3 in amino acids: CAIRQGADYGYTF. The CDR3 coding sequence is TGTGCCATCAGGCAGGGGGCTGACTATGGCTACACCTTC.

This chain connects TRBV18 to TRBJ2-7; 10 nucleotides match TRBD1. After removal of 3 bases from V and 3 bases from J, the junction contained 5 bases not matched to a gene. CDR1 and CDR2 (germline): KGHSH, LQKENI. CDR3 length: 15 amino acids. CDR3 amino acids: CASSPPGQGYYEQYF. CDR3 bases: TGTGCCAGCTCACCCCCGGGACAGGGGTACTACGAGCAGTACTTC.

This clone was observed once. The rearrangement joins TRBV5-6 to TRBJ1-1, with a tentative D call TRBD1 (5 bases). This CDR3 spans 14 amino acids. Germline CDR1 is SGHDT and CDR2 is YYEEEE. V lost 2 bases to trimming and J lost 5 bases, with 13 bases between them. CDR3 in amino acids: CASSFVAGSTEAFF. CDR3 DNA sequence: TGTGCCAGCAGCTTCGTGGCAGGGTCTACTGAAGCTTTCTTT.